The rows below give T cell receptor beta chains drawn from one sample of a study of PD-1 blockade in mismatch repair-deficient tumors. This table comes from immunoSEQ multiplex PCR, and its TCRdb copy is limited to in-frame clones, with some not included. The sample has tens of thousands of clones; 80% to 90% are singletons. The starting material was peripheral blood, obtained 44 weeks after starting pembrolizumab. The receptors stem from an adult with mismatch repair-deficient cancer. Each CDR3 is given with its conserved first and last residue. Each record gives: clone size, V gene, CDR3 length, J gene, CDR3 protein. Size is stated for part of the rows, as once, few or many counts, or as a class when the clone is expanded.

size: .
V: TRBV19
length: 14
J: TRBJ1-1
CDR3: CASTKTGMNTEAFF

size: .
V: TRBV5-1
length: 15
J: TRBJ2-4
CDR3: CASSSTGSPGDIQYF

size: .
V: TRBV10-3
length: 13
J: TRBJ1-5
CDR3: CAINTDRNQPQHF

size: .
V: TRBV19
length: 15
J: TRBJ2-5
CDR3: CATVAQPDIAETQYF

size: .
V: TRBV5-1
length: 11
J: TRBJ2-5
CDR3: CASSLKETQYF

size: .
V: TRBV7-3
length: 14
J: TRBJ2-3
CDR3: CASSLGTGLDTQYF

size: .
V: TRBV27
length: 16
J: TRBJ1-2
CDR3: CASSPLVIEGSYGYTF

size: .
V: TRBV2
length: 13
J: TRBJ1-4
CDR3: CASKRGGNEKLFF

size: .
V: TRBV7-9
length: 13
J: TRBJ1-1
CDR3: CASSLLVGTEAFF

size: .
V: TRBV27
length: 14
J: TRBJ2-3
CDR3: CASQPGLHTDTQYF

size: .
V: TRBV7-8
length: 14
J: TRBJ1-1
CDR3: CATSSGGLGTEAFF

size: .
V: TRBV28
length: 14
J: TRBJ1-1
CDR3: CASSDRAGGTEAFF

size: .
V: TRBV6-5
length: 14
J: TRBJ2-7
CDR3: CASSYQGPTYEQYF

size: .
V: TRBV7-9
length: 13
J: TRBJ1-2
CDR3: CASTGSSVDGYTF

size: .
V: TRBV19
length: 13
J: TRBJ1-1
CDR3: CASRGALRSEAFF

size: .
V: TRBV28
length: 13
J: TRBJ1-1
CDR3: CATWGQGNTEAFF

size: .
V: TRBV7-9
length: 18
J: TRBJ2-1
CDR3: CASSLVHSGTGAYNEQFF

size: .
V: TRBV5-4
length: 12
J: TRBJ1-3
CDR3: CASSMDAGTIYF

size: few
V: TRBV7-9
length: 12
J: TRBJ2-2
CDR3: CASSPGDRGLFF

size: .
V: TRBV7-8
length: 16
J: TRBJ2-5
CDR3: CASSLPKRLVQETQYF

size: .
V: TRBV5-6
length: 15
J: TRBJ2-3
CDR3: CASSVSRSRLDTQYF

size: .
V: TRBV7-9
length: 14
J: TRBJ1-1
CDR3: CASIESQGATEAFF

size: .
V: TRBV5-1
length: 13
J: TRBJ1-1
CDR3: CASSLEQDTEAFF

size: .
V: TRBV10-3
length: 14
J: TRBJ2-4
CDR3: CAISAGGAANIQYF